Described below is a single T cell receptor (beta chain) sequence and its context. The data are from a study of blood T cell repertoires in COVID-19. On the study more broadly: Nucleic acid was either cDNA or gDNA, and it came from T cells, B-cell-depleted T cells, or PBMCs.

Original processing methods: Estimation of nucleated cell counts relied on the amplification of reference gene primers. The data were produced by immunoSEQ multiplex PCR, yet TCRdb's version contains in-frame clones alone and is incomplete. V, J and clone size were drawn from that table, and D and trimming were deduced from the DNA. The sample consists of about 180,000 clones, less than 85% of them appearing once. Trimming left V 1 base short and J 5 bases short, with 9 bases between. Germline V gene lookup returns CDR1 SGDLS and CDR2 YYNGEE. CDR3 length equals 13 residues. This sequence was found in a woman over 75 with active or convalescent COVID-19. The material sequenced was peripheral blood. The chain links TRBV9 to TRBJ2-5; D gene uncertain. CDR3 region: CASSVTVLETQYF. The CDR3 DNA is TGTGCCAGCAGCGTAACGGTGTTGGAGACCCAGTACTTC.